These 5 T cell receptor beta chains originate from one sample sequenced in a study of PD-1 blockade in classical Hodgkin lymphoma. All patients relapsed after autologous stem cell transplantation, and brentuximab vedotin exposure varied. Some clones are missing from TCRdb's copy, which holds only in-frame ones; the method was immunoSEQ multiplex PCR. The repertoire holds some 84,000 clones, with roughly 91% as singletons. Sequenced here: peripheral blood mononuclear cells (PBMCs), sampled before the second cycle of nivolumab. The receptors were gathered from a human donor with classical Hodgkin lymphoma.

The gene calls are TRBV19 and TRBJ2-3; TRBD1 matches at 7 bases. After removal of 7 bases from V and 0 bases from J, the junction contained 7 bases not matched to a gene. This CDR3 has 15 residues. Germline CDR1 reads LNHDA; CDR2 reads SQIVND (reference sequence). As DNA, the CDR3 is TGTGCCAGTATCGGTGAGGGGGCTAGCACAGATACGCAGTATTTT. It encodes CASIGEGASTDTQYF.

This clone showed up just a few times. This chain joins TRBV14 and TRBJ1-1, with 8 bases fitting TRBD1. CDR1 and CDR2 from the germline V gene are SGHDN and FVKESK. There are 14 residues in the CDR3. V shed 3 bases and J 11 bases; nucleotides not matched to a gene: 11. This CDR3 reads CASSHLPGGEGAFF. CDR3 bases: TGTGCCAGCAGCCACTTACCAGGGGGCGAGGGGGCTTTCTTT.

The genes are TRBV9 and TRBJ2-7; D possibly corresponds to TRBD2 (5 bases). The length of the CDR3 is 16 residues. V was pared by 0 bases and J by 3 bases, with 16 bases between. Looked up from germline, CDR1 is SGDLS and CDR2 is YYNGEE. The CDR3 loop is CASSVVLGLAHYEQYF. The CDR3 DNA reads as TGTGCCAGCAGCGTAGTCCTAGGACTTGCTCACTACGAGCAGTACTTC.

The V and J genes are TRBV30 and TRBJ2-1; D remains ambiguous. Trimming took off 2 bases at V and 9 bases at J, with 8 bases between the two ends. Germline V gives CDR1 GTSNPN, CDR2 SVGIG (reference sequence). This CDR3 comprises 11 residues. This chain's CDR3 is CAWSRVVEQFF. CDR3 coding DNA: TGTGCCTGGAGTCGGGTGGTTGAGCAGTTCTTC.

The CDR3 spells CASSVLDGLADNTGELFF. Written as DNA, the CDR3 is TGTGCCAGTAGTGTCTTAGATGGGCTAGCAGATAACACCGGGGAGCTGTTTTTT. This rearrangement joins TRBV19 to TRBJ2-2, with TRBD2 as a possible D gene (5 bases). Trimming shortened V by 5 bases and J by 2 bases, and 21 bases separated the two germline ends. Per germline, CDR1 LNHDA and CDR2 SQIVND (reference sequence). CDR3 size: 18 residues. Variable domain in full (rest from reference TRBV19 and TRBJ2-2): DGGITQSPKYLFRKEGQNVTLSCEQNLNHDAMYWYRQDPGQGLRLIYYSQIVNDFQKGDIAEGYSVSREKKESFPLTVTSAQKNPTAFYLCASSVLDGLADNTGELFFGEGSRLTVL.